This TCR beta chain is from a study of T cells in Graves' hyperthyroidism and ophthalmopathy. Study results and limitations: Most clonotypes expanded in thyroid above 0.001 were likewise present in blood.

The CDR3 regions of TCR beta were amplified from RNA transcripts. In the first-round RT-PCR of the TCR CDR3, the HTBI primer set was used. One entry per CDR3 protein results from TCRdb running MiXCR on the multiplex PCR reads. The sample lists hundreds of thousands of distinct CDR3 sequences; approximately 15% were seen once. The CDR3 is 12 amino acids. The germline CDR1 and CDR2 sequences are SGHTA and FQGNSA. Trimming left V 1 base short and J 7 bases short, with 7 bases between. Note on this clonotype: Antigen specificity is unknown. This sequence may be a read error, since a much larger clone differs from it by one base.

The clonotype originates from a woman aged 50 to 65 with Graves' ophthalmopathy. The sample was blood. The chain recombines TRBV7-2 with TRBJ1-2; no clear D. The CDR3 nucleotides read TGTGCCAGCAGCTTAGATCTGTGTGGCTACACCTTC. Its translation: CASSLDLCGYTF.